Listed below are T cell receptor beta chains from one sample, sequenced in a study of blood T cell repertoires in COVID-19. Assay: immunoSEQ multiplex PCR; the TCRdb copy retains only in-frame clones and omits some. The data hold roughly 410,000 clones, with approximately 89% observed a single time. The specimen sequenced was peripheral blood. The receptors were sampled from a woman aged 60 to 75 with COVID-19, enrolled during active disease. CDR3s leave out the opening cysteine and the closing phenylalanine or tryptophan. Each record gives: V gene, clone size, CDR3 protein. Not all rows give a size; the values are once, few, many and, for expanded clones, a class.

TRBV7-3,.,ASSLRTGDNYGYT
TRBV10-3,.,ASSEDSNEQF
TRBV6-5,.,ASRRTGSAAEAF
TRBV15,.,ATSRETGSSYEQY
TRBV6-1,.,ASSDKFQGSQPQH
TRBV7-8,once,ASSLRLAGGENIQY
TRBV3-1/TRBV3-2,once,ASSGTGGTGYT
TRBV6-5,once,ASRSQGDEQF
TRBV18,.,ASSRTGKGTEAF
TRBV7-8,.,ASSPQGGGRWSETQY
TRBV19,.,ASKYRHMNTEAF
TRBV6-5,once,ASRRGGQGTYEQY
TRBV18,.,ASSPRTKEGITDTQY
TRBV18,once,ASSPSAGGNYGYT
TRBV7-9,.,ASSDPSGGAVGEQF
TRBV4-1,few,ASSPRTGVQNTEAF
TRBV4-1,.,ASSQDRGGGSYEQY
TRBV4-1,.,ASSQGPGGGYEQY
TRBV6-5,.,ASSLTGTDYGYT
TRBV29-1,.,SVDAPLGEDLYGYT
TRBV7-9,.,ASSQTGSTSYEQY
TRBV19,.,ASSISGTGRKEQY
TRBV14,.,ASSRYLTETQY
TRBV6-5,.,ASSYRQGGVDGYT
TRBV9,.,ASSNRQGTYGYT
TRBV19,.,ASSIWGRDRNQPQH
TRBV6-5,.,ASSSGTPNTGELF
TRBV6-5,.,ASSSDRLNQPQH
TRBV3-1/TRBV3-2,.,ASSHLGQGPTGELF
TRBV12-3/TRBV12-4,.,ASKVGGMAEAF
TRBV18,.,ASSREPQNSPLH
TRBV28,.,ASSRMRTGSYEQY
TRBV3-1/TRBV3-2,.,ASNSRLAGGRAAGELF
TRBV27,.,ASSLRRADNSPLH
TRBV18,.,ASSPPGLGGYEQY
TRBV19,.,ASTPSDRIFYGYT
TRBV19,.,ASSIRQGSYGYT
TRBV27,.,ASSLFGQGALEQY